This T cell receptor (beta chain) came from a study of T cell changes during pregnancy in multiple sclerosis. Germline loops: CDR1 MGHRA, CDR2 YSYEKL. The CDR3 loop spans 18 amino acids. V lost 0 bases, J lost 0 bases, and 10 bases stayed unmatched. Generated by immunoSEQ multiplex PCR, the TCRdb table keeps only in-frame clones and is missing some. The sample has 35,000 to 50,000 clones, approximately 91% seen once; the top ten hold 6.5% to 8.5%. The origin of this receptor is a female donor with multiple sclerosis, enrolled in a pregnancy study. V gene TRBV4-1 combines with J gene TRBJ1-1, with 7 bases fitting TRBD1. The sequencing used CD8+ T cells from peripheral blood mononuclear cells, collected in the third trimester of pregnancy. This CDR3 reads CASSQDEQGEGMNTEAFF. The CDR3 DNA is TGCGCCAGCAGCCAAGATGAGCAGGGGGAAGGGATGAACACTGAAGCTTTCTTT.